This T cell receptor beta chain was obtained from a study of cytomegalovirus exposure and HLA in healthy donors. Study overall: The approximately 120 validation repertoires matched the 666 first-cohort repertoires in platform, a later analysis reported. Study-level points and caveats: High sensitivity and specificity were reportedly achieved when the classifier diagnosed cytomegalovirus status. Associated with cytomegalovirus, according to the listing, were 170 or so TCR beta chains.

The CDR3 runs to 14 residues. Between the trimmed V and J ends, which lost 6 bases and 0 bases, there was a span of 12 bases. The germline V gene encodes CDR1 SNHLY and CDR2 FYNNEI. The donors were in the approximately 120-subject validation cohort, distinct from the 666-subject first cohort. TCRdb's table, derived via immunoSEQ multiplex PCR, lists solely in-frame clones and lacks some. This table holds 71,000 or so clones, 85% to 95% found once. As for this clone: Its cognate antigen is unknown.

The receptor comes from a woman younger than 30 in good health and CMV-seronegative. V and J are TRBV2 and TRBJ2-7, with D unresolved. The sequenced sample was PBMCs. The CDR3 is CASSPQLFSYEQYF. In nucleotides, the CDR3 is TGTGCCAGCAGCCCCCAGTTGTTCTCCTACGAGCAGTACTTC.